This T cell receptor (beta chain) was observed in a study of T cells in Graves' hyperthyroidism and ophthalmopathy (dated by TCRdb to the late 2010s). Regarding the complete study: Peripheral blood was sampled at the time of initial diagnosis, prior to any treatment. TCR V-J signatures able to tell the groups apart were searched for in a discovery cohort of 90 to 100 patients, of whom roughly 42 had Graves' ophthalmopathy and around 58 had stable Graves' hyperthyroidism. Prospective prediction of ophthalmopathy was tested in an independent validation cohort of under 20 hyperthyroidism patients and 15 to 17 patients who later progressed to ophthalmopathy. The roughly 94 discovery patients were randomly divided into training and test sets at a 7:3 ratio. The study also compared thyroid tissue and blood T-cell repertoires from several Graves' hyperthyroidism patients. Following sampling, methimazole starting at 30 mg daily was given to hyperthyroidism patients, and high-dose intravenous methylprednisolone was given to ophthalmopathy patients. According to the paper, TCR Vbeta CDR3 sequencing was carried out on about 140 peripheral blood samples, which came from 40 to 45 ophthalmopathy, about 75 hyperthyroidism and around 17 progressor patients. The investigation overall reported the following: Most expanded thyroid clonotypes (frequency above 0.001) were also detected in blood, suggesting blood repertoires may reflect thyroid immune responses. In cross-validation, a model built on a 13 V-J signature told ophthalmopathy apart from stable hyperthyroidism with about 90% sensitivity and approximately 84% specificity, and in testing the same model reached 80%/75%. In validation, the model predicted progression to ophthalmopathy with 55% to 71% sensitivity and approximately 78% specificity, a median of 6.5 months before onset. Sample size was not statistically predetermined, and blinding of investigators to group allocation was not performed.

Amplification of TCR beta CDR3 regions was carried out from RNA transcripts. The first round of RT-PCR for the TCR CDR3 was performed with the HTBI primer set and the Qiagen OneStep RT-PCR kit. Libraries were constructed in a second round of multiplex PCR, after which size selection and purification were performed. Libraries were sequenced paired-end with 100 bp reads on an Illumina HiSeq2000. In the original analysis: SOAPnuke was used to process the raw data, throwing out any read that contained adapters or uncalled bases, had a mean Phred below 15, or lacked an exact constant-primer or identifier match. High-quality paired reads were merged with COPE v1.2.5, and unique nucleotide sequences were defined as clonotypes. MiTCR v1.1 was used to align the clonotypes against IMGT TRBV, TRBD and TRBJ reference segments. The analysis included only V-J combinations with a frequency above 0.0001, which together covered 99% to 99.2% of the repertoires. A TCS score was defined as the ratio of F50 (clonal expansion) to E x V (chaos), with BLOSUM62-based TCRdist applied between CDR3 peptides within each V-J. Welch's t-statistics and random forest reduced 500 to 650 V-J features to under 15, which were used in a naive Bayes classifier (R e1071). TCRdb reran the public reads through fastp at Q25 and MiXCR, keeping productive beta chains. CDR3 protein sequences are deduplicated, and each keeps its most common genes and DNA. These V and J calls originate from TCRdb's pipeline instead of the authors' own analysis. The sample includes about 52,000 distinct CDR3 sequences, with 48% observed a single time. The biggest ten clones account for roughly a tenth of the sample.

Its CDR3 holds 15 amino acids, cysteine through phenylalanine. Kept here is only the CDR3 DNA, which spans 45 bases and is read in frame from base 1. CDR1 SGDLS and CDR2 YYNGEE were looked up in the germline V gene. V ends up 5 bases short and J 5 bases short, with an unmatched junction base count of 11. Note on this clonotype: Its antigen target is currently unknown. Per-nucleotide qualities are absent, and no much larger clonotype sits a single base away.

Moderately to severely active disease, a Clinical Activity Score of at least 3, a NOSPECS grade of at least 4, and a duration under 3 months were present in ophthalmopathy patients. Patients with uncontrolled infections, other autoimmune diseases, pregnancy or lactation were excluded. Diagnoses were based on clinical symptoms, serum thyroxine and TRAb, thyroid ultrasound and orbital computed tomography. PBMCs were isolated from about 9.1 ml of fresh peripheral blood by Ficoll-Paque density gradient centrifugation. Total RNA was extracted using Trizol reagent, and RNA quality was assessed on an Agilent 2100 Bioanalyzer.

The sequence links TRBV9 to TRBJ2-7; TRBD1 aligns with 9 central bases. The TCR comes from a woman aged 45-60 years with Graves' ophthalmopathy. Source material: blood. The CDR3 protein: CASSARDRDRDEQYF. The sequenced DNA: TGTGCCAGCAGTGCCCGGGACAGGGATCGGGACGAGCAGTACTTC.